A single sample gave rise to the 14 T cell receptor beta chains below, sequenced in a study of human T cells and chemical hapten exposure. TCRdb used MiXCR to reprocess the RACE reads, holding one entry per CDR3 protein. The sample holds approximately 49,000 distinct CDR3 sequences, about 10% seen once. Time point noted: patch test 1, 2 weeks after DPC sensitization. Regarding treatment: therapeutic diphenylcyclopropenone sensitization with weekly scalp DPC. The sequenced sample was whole blood, obtained in connection with sensitization to the hapten diphenylcyclopropenone (DPC). The receptors shown here come from a woman in her fifties or sixties with alopecia areata. Some clones in this sample may be carry-over from other donors' samples.

This clonotype was detected many times. The chain couples TRBV27 to TRBJ1-2, with a weak D call TRBD1 (5 bases). Looked up from germline, CDR1 is MNHEY and CDR2 is SMNVEV (reference sequence). V was pared by 4 bases and J by 4 bases, with 16 bases between. The CDR3 has 15 amino acids. Here the CDR3 DNA reads TGTGCCAGCAGTTGGGGCAGGGCACCTGGCTATGGCTACACCTTC. Its protein is CASSWGRAPGYGYTF.

The V gene is TRBV28, the J gene TRBJ2-1, with D perhaps matching TRBD1 or TRBD2 (6 bases each). CDR1 is MDHEN, CDR2 SYDVKM, per germline. The CDR3 has 15 residues. The V gene lost 9 bases and the J gene lost 0 bases, with 15 bases spanning the gap. CDR3 nucleotide sequence: TGTGCCAGTTGGGGGGCGGGGAGCTCCTACAATGAGCAGTTCTTC. Protein product: CASWGAGSSYNEQFF.

The V and J genes are TRBV20-1 and TRBJ2-1, with TRBD2 matching over 8 bases. Germline values: CDR1 DFQATT, CDR2 SNEGSKA (reference sequence). The CDR3 is 15 residues long. Losses at the gene ends were 6 bases for V and 5 bases for J; bases not matched to a gene: 12. CDR3 amino acids: CSASPGTSNHNEQFF. The CDR3 nucleotides read TGCAGTGCGAGTCCCGGGACTAGTAACCACAATGAGCAGTTCTTC.

Ten or more counts support this clonotype. The V call is TRBV3-1, the J call TRBJ2-7; possible D gene TRBD1, 5 bases. V was cut by 0 bases and J by 5 bases, with 8 bases left in between. Germline CDR1 reads LGHDT; CDR2 reads YNNKEL (reference sequence). The CDR3 totals 13 residues. CDR3 coding DNA: TGTGCCAGCAGCCAAGAGGAAGGGGACGAGCAGTACTTC. It yields the protein CASSQEEGDEQYF.

In its sample, this clonotype was seen many times. V is TRBV28 and J is TRBJ2-7; D is uncertain. CDR1 and CDR2 from the germline V gene are MDHEN and SYDVKM. V dropped 3 bases and J dropped 6 bases, with 15 bases sitting between them. This CDR3 region has 14 residues. CDR3 in DNA: TGTGCCAGCAGTTTTCTGGCCCTCTTAGGCGAGCAGTACTTC. This sequence encodes CASSFLALLGEQYF. The whole variable domain, remainder taken from reference TRBV28 and TRBJ2-7, is DVKVTQSSRYLVKRTGEKVFLECVQDMDHENMFWYRQDPGLGLRLIYFSYDVKMKEKGDIPEGYSVSREKKERFSLILESASTNQTSMYLCASSFLALLGEQYFGPGTRLTVT.

This clonotype was seen ten or more times. This rearrangement joins TRBV20-1 to TRBJ2-7; TRBD1 might be the D (5 bases). Trimming left V 0 bases short and J 0 bases short, with 18 bases between. This CDR3 comprises 17 residues. Germline V gene lookup returns CDR1 DFQATT and CDR2 SNEGSKA (reference sequence). CDR3 in DNA: TGCAGTGCTAGAGATGGAGTAAGGGCAGGGCACTCCTACGAGCAGTACTTC. Amino acids: CSARDGVRAGHSYEQYF.

V usage is TRBV12-3 or TRBV12-4 and J usage is TRBJ1-1, with D possibly TRBD1 on 5 matching bases. V lost 7 bases and J lost 8, with 14 bases in between. The CDR3 sequence is 12 residues long. This CDR3 reads CASTPQGIEAFF. DNA of the CDR3: TGTGCCAGCACTCCCCAGGGTATAGAAGCTTTCTTT.

Many counts were recorded for this clonotype. The chain carries TRBV7-2 and TRBJ1-5; perhaps TRBD1 as D (5 bases). Between the trimmed V and J ends, which lost 0 bases and 3 bases, there was a span of 9 bases. CDR3 size: 15 residues. From germline, CDR1 is SGHTA and CDR2 FQGNSA. The CDR3 spells CASSLAGVVNQPQHF. The DNA for the CDR3 is TGTGCCAGCAGCTTAGCGGGGGTTGTCAATCAGCCCCAGCATTTT.

This clonotype was counted at least ten times. The DNA of the CDR3 is TGTGCCAGCAGCCAAGAGATTCCTGGCCTGGGGTACCAAGAGACCCAGTACTTC. It specifies CASSQEIPGLGYQETQYF. The V and J genes are TRBV4-2 and TRBJ2-5; D is unresolved. The V end lost 0 bases, the J end lost 0 bases, and 17 bases lay between the germline ends. The CDR3 extends over 18 amino acids. Germline V lookup: CDR1 LGHNA, CDR2 YNFKEQ.

This clonotype has ten or more counts. This chain uses TRBV27 with TRBJ2-6; the D is unclear. Trimming pared 3 bases from V and 0 bases from J, leaving 3 bases between. Germline V gene lookup returns CDR1 MNHEY and CDR2 SMNVEV (reference sequence). This CDR3 contains 14 residues. CDR3 sequence: CASSFLSGANVLTF. The CDR3 DNA sequence: TGTGCCAGCAGTTTTCTCTCTGGGGCCAACGTCCTGACTTTC.

The V call is TRBV11-3, the J call TRBJ2-1; a weak D match, TRBD2 (6 bases). This CDR3 comprises 17 residues. Germline values: CDR1 SGHNT, CDR2 YENEEA. V was shortened by 5 bases and J by 0 bases, with 17 bases between the two germline ends. In DNA, the CDR3 is TGTGCCAGCAGCAAAAGCGGGCGATCCAGCTCCTACAATGAGCAGTTCTTC. This encodes CASSKSGRSSSYNEQFF. Combining the CDR3 with reference TRBV11-3 and TRBJ2-1 gives the whole variable domain EAGVVQSPRYKIIEKKQPVAFWCNPISGHNTLYWYLQNLGQGPELLIRYENEEAVDDSQLPKDRFSAERLKGVDSTLKIQPAELGDSAVYLCASSKSGRSSSYNEQFFGPGTRLTVL.

This clonotype was counted ten times or more. This sequence joins TRBV3-1 and TRBJ2-3; 10 nucleotides align to TRBD2. The V segment lost 0 bases and the J segment 9 bases; nucleotides outside the gene matches: 12. CDR3 length equals 17 residues. The germline CDR1 and CDR2 sequences are LGHDT and YNNKEL (reference sequence). Here the CDR3 DNA reads TGTGCCAGCAGCCAAGAAACCCTAGCGGGAGACCGCCGCACGCAGTATTTT. Amino acids: CASSQETLAGDRRTQYF.

This clonotype was detected ten times or more. CDR3 sequence (DNA): TGTGCCAGCAGCCTGAGTGGAGCGAACTACGAGCAGTACTTC. Translation gives CASSLSGANYEQYF. V gene TRBV7-2 combines with J gene TRBJ2-7; D not certain. Deletions cut 5 bases from V and 3 bases from J, with 14 bases between. Germline loops: CDR1 SGHTA, CDR2 FQGNSA. CDR3 size: 14 residues.

Comment on this clonotype: Germline and junction disagree at one end, which may indicate a read error. The chain is built from TRBV3-1 and TRBJ1-2; tentatively, D is TRBD1 (5 bases). This CDR3 has 16 residues. CDR1 and CDR2 from the germline V gene are LGHDT and YNNKEL (reference sequence). The CDR3 region has the DNA TGTGTCAGCAGCCAAGTGGGTCGGCTAAAAGGGGATGGCTACACCTTC. The encoded protein is CVSSQVGRLKGDGYTF. The whole variable domain, remainder taken from reference TRBV3-1 and TRBJ1-2, is DTAVSQTPKYLVTQMGNDKSIKCEQNLGHDTMYWYKQDSKKFLKIMFSYNNKELIINETVPNRFSPKSPDKAHLNLHINSLELGDSAVYFCVSSQVGRLKGDGYTFGSGTRLTVV.